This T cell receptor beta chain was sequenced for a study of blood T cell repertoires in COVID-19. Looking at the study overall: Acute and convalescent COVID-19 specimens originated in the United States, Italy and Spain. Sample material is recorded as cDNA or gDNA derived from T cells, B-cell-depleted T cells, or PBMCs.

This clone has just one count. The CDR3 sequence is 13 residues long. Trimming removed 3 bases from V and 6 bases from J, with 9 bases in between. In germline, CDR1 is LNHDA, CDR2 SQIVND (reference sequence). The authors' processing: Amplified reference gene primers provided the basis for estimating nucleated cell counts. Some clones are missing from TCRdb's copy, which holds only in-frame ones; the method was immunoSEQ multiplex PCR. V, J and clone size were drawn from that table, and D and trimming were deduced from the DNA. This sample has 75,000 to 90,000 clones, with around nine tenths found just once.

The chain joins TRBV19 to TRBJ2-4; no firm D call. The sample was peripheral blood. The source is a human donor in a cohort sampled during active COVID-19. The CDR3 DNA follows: TGTGCCAGTAGTATTAGCATCGGAAACATTCAGTACTTC. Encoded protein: CASSISIGNIQYF.